The next 5 T cell receptor beta chains were all read from a single sample in a study of shared clonotypes between healthy human individuals. Here immunoSEQ multiplex PCR was the method, and the copy in TCRdb shows in-frame clones only, minus some. The sample contains 950,000 to 1,300,000 clones, 75% of which appear only once. What was sequenced was memory CD4+ T cells sorted from blood. The sample's subset: CD45RA-negative fraction. The receptor source for this set is a man younger than 35 in good health.

This clone came up once. This rearrangement joins TRBV28 to TRBJ1-1; D might be TRBD1 (5 bases). The germline V and J ends were trimmed by 5 bases and 6 bases, with 16 bases remaining between them. This CDR3 region has 14 residues. Germline-derived CDR1 and CDR2 are MDHEN and SYDVKM. Here the CDR3 reads CASSRDGKGAEAFF. The DNA of the CDR3 is TGTGCCAGCAGTAGGGACGGAAAAGGGGCTGAAGCTTTCTTT.

J is TRBJ1-1 and V is TRBV4-1; 7 bases are a match to TRBD1. The junction had 5 bases not matched to a gene; V was cut back by 1 base and J by 3 bases. Germline lookup yields CDR1 MGHRA and CDR2 YSYEKL. CDR3 size: 15 residues. CDR3 nucleotides: TGCGCCAGCAGCCAAGGGGACAGAGTATACACTGAAGCTTTCTTT. Its translation: CASSQGDRVYTEAFF.

The chain couples TRBV5-6 to TRBJ2-3, with TRBD1 identical over 7 bases. Germline loops: CDR1 SGHDT, CDR2 YYEEEE. Trimming took 4 bases from V and 6 from J; bases not matched to a gene: 8. The CDR3 spans 14 residues. The CDR3 reads CASSTRRGTDTQYF. The CDR3 nucleotides are TGTGCCAGCAGCACTCGCAGGGGGACCGATACGCAGTATTTT.

V is TRBV9 and J is TRBJ2-5; D not certain. The V gene lost 0 bases and the J gene lost 7 bases, with 10 bases spanning the gap. This CDR3 has 13 residues. The germline CDR1 and CDR2 sequences are SGDLS and YYNGEE. Here the CDR3 DNA reads TGTGCCAGCAGCGTAGAGGCCAAGAGGACCCAGTACTTC. Protein: CASSVEAKRTQYF.

The chain couples TRBV5-1 to TRBJ2-1; a possible D gene is TRBD2 (6 bases). There are 15 residues in the CDR3. V was shortened by 4 bases and J by 2 bases, with 13 bases between the two germline ends. In germline, CDR1 is SGHRS, CDR2 YFSETQ. The CDR3, as DNA: TGCGCCAGCAGCCACTTGGAGGGAACCTACAATGAGCAGTTCTTC. As protein: CASSHLEGTYNEQFF.